The present entry profiles one T cell receptor beta chain with its context. Germline CDR1 SEHNR, CDR2 FQNEAQ (reference sequence). Trimming took off 4 bases at V and 4 bases at J, with 10 bases between the two ends. The CDR3 contains 13 residues. TCRdb keeps only in-frame clones here, not all; method: immunoSEQ multiplex PCR. The sample includes over 300,000 clones, about 82% seen only once; the top ten take around 7.2%. The data are from a study of blood T cell repertoires in COVID-19. Sequencing used peripheral blood. V gene TRBV7-9 combines with J gene TRBJ1-2; D may be TRBD1 (6 bases). This TCR derives from a human donor in a cohort sampled during active COVID-19. The CDR3 here is CASSSTGFYGYTF. The CDR3 region has the DNA TGTGCCAGCAGCTCTACAGGGTTCTATGGCTACACCTTC.